These 3 T cell receptor beta chains were sequenced from one sample in a study of T cells in women clearing cervical HPV infection listed by TCRdb under 2018. The library was built by means of the immunoSEQ multiplex PCR assay. TCRdb provides this immuneACCESS table in a form limited to in-frame rearrangements. Some clones are lacking; in checked studies, under half of them reflect an unresolved V gene, and why the rest are absent is not known. The table kept for this sample lists tens of thousands of clones. The ten largest make up approximately 40% of the sample. The sample comprised blood buffy coat. These receptors originate from a woman aged 18 to 75 with a cervical HPV16 infection that either progressed to CIN3+ or cleared (not recorded which).

In regard to this clone: The read stops 3 residues short of the end of the CDR3; the missing end is completed from the germline J gene. The chain combines TRBV6-1 with TRBJ1-2; D gene unclear. The CDR3 runs to 16 residues. Germline CDR1 MNHNS, CDR2 SASEGT. Incomplete CDR3 DNA: TGTGCCAGCAGTGAAATCGGGGAAAGTTCCGGGAATGAC. It translates to CASSEIGESSGND. The whole CDR3 reads CASSEIGESSGNDYTF.

For this clone: The read stops 3 residues short of the end of the CDR3; the missing end is completed from the germline J gene. The V gene is TRBV13, the J gene TRBJ2-1, with 9 bases lining up with TRBD2. The CDR3 length is 16 residues. Trimming cost V 1 base and J 6 bases; bases outside gene matches: 7. Germline assignment: CDR1 PRHDT and CDR2 FYEKMQ (reference sequence). Partial CDR3 DNA: TGTGCCAGCAGCTTAGTAGCTAGCGGGGATCTCAATGAG. Its protein is CASSLVASGDLNE. The CDR3 in full is CASSLVASGDLNEQFF.

About this clone: The read ends 3 residues early relative to the CDR3; the germline J gene fills the gap. The V gene is TRBV30, the J gene TRBJ2-7; TRBD2 agrees at 7 bases. J lost 3 bases, V lost 4 bases, and 9 bases had no gene match. Germline V gene sequence: CDR1 GTSNPN, CDR2 SVGIG (reference sequence). The CDR3 has 14 residues. The part of the CDR3 DNA that was read is TGTGCCTGGAACTCGGGGAGCGGGGTCTACGAG. It specifies CAWNSGSGVYE. The CDR3 as a whole reads CAWNSGSGVYEQYF.